A single sample is the source of the 14 T cell receptor beta chains below, sequenced in a study of OX40 agonist ivuxolimab in advanced cancers. Preparation of the library involved the immunoSEQ multiplex PCR assay. Sourced from immuneACCESS, this table was stored by TCRdb with only in-frame sequences that have V and J called. A share of the clones is absent; for the studies checked, an unresolved V gene accounts for under half, and the remainder has no known explanation. Recorded for this sample are tens of thousands of clones; roughly 89% of them occurred a single time. The ten top clones hold approximately 1.5% of the sample. The starting material was CD4+ or CD8+ T cells sorted from blood, obtained in a trial of the OX40 agonist ivuxolimab. The receptor source for this set is an adult with an advanced solid tumor such as melanoma, head and neck, liver or kidney cancer.

V is TRBV28 and J is TRBJ1-2; the D gene is possibly TRBD1 (6 bases). Trimming removed 6 bases from V and 3 bases from J, with 14 bases in between. The CDR3 runs 14 residues. CDR1 MDHEN and CDR2 SYDVKM come from the germline V gene. The CDR3 sequence is CASSTSGGDYGYTF. DNA for the CDR3: TGTGCCAGCAGCACCTCCGGGGGCGACTATGGCTACACCTTC.

The chain has TRBV28 and TRBJ2-1, with 8 nucleotides matching TRBD1. Per germline, CDR1 MDHEN and CDR2 SYDVKM. The V and J ends lost 10 bases and 6 bases, in that order; junction bases with no gene match: 5. CDR3 length equals 12 residues. CDR3 residues: CATWTGPNEQFF. As DNA, the CDR3 is TGTGCCACTTGGACAGGGCCCAATGAGCAGTTCTTC.

The chain joins TRBV5-4 to TRBJ1-4, with D unclear. V was pared by 5 bases and J by 0 bases, with 11 bases between. This CDR3 is built from 15 residues. Per germline, CDR1 SGHNT and CDR2 YYREEE (reference sequence). Written as DNA, the CDR3 is TGTGCCAGCAGTTCGGACCCCACAACTAATGAAAAACTGTTTTTT. It codes for CASSSDPTTNEKLFF.

This clone occurred once. The gene calls are TRBV5-1 and TRBJ2-4, with 7 bases fitting TRBD1. The CDR3 is 14 amino acids. The germline V gene encodes CDR1 SGHRS and CDR2 YFSETQ. V lost 0 bases and J lost 6; bases outside the gene matches: 3. This CDR3 is CASSLGDRRNIQYF. The CDR3 DNA reads as TGCGCCAGCAGCTTGGGGGACAGACGAAACATTCAGTACTTC.

V gene TRBV14 combines with J gene TRBJ2-5; D is undetermined. The CDR3 sequence is 15 residues long. Germline-derived CDR1 and CDR2 are SGHDN and FVKESK. V lost 0 bases to trimming and J lost 7 bases, with 15 bases between them. CDR3 in DNA: TGTGCCAGCAGCCAAGATTCCCAACCTGTTGGGACCCAGTACTTC. Its protein product is CASSQDSQPVGTQYF.

The chain combines TRBV5-4 with TRBJ2-3; 9 nucleotides line up with TRBD1. The V gene's germline CDR1 is SGHNT and CDR2 YYREEE (reference sequence). Unmatched junction bases numbered 9, after V lost 6 bases and J lost 4 bases. This CDR3 comprises 15 residues. In DNA form, the CDR3 reads TGTGCCAGCACCGCCGGACAGGGGAACGCAGATACGCAGTATTTT. Its translation: CASTAGQGNADTQYF.

The V gene is TRBV7-8, the J gene TRBJ1-4; D is possibly TRBD1 (6 bases). The CDR3 is 14 amino acids. The V end was cut by 5 bases, the J end by 6 bases, with 13 bases between. Germline V gene sequence: CDR1 SGHVS, CDR2 FQNEAQ. This chain's CDR3 is CASSRDMVDEKLFF. CDR3 in DNA: TGTGCCAGCAGCCGGGACATGGTTGATGAAAAACTGTTTTTT. Complete variable domain (other parts from reference TRBV7-8 and TRBJ1-4): GAGVSQSPRYKVAKRGQDVALRCDPISGHVSLFWYQQALGQGPEFLTYFQNEAQLDKSGLPSDRFFAERPEGSVSTLKIQRTQQEDSAVYLCASSRDMVDEKLFFGSGTQLSVL.

This chain connects TRBV5-1 to TRBJ1-2; D is possibly TRBD1 (6 bases). V was pared by 2 bases and J by 2 bases, with 10 bases between. Per the germline V gene, CDR1 is SGHRS and CDR2 is YFSETQ. The CDR3 has 14 amino acids. The CDR3 nucleotides read TGCGCCAGCAGCTTTTCGGGGACAAACTATGGCTACACCTTC. Protein: CASSFSGTNYGYTF.

This rearrangement joins TRBV19 to TRBJ1-5; D uncertain. The CDR3 has 12 residues. V dropped 5 bases and J dropped 5 bases, with 7 bases sitting between them. The germline gives CDR1 LNHDA, CDR2 SQIVND (reference sequence). DNA for the CDR3: TGTGCCAGTAGTCCGGGGTATCAGCCCCAGCATTTT. It codes for CASSPGYQPQHF.

The chain joins TRBV29-1 to TRBJ2-1; D uncertain. V lost 8 bases, J lost 2 bases, and 16 bases lay in between. The length of the CDR3 is 14 residues. The germline V gene has CDR1 SQVTM and CDR2 ANQGSEA. CDR3 residues: CSPIPSGAYNEQFF. The CDR3 coding sequence is TGCAGCCCCATACCATCCGGCGCCTACAATGAGCAGTTCTTC.

The CDR3 DNA sequence: TGCGCCAGCAGCTTACCCGAACAGGTTACTAGCACAGATACGCAGTATTTT. Encoded protein: CASSLPEQVTSTDTQYF. V is TRBV5-1 and J is TRBJ2-3, with D possibly being TRBD1 (5 bases). CDR3 length equals 17 residues. V lost 2 bases, J lost 0 bases, and 16 bases lay in between. The germline V gene encodes CDR1 SGHRS and CDR2 YFSETQ. Drawing the rest from reference TRBV5-1 and TRBJ2-3, the complete variable domain is KAGVTQTPRYLIKTRGQQVTLSCSPISGHRSVSWYQQTPGQGLQFLFEYFSETQRNKGNFPGRFSGRQFSNSRSEMNVSTLELGDSALYLCASSLPEQVTSTDTQYFGPGTRLTVL.

The chain uses TRBV28 and TRBJ1-2, with TRBD1 matching over 9 bases. In germline, CDR1 is MDHEN, CDR2 SYDVKM. V gave up 6 bases and J gave up 6 bases; unmatched junction bases: 14. This CDR3 is built from 16 residues. CDR3 in DNA: TGTGCCAGCAGCCCACTCGGGACAGGGTCCCTTGATGGCTACACCTTC. Translated, it gives CASSPLGTGSLDGYTF.

This clone was found once. The chain employs TRBV2 and TRBJ2-4, with D possibly TRBD1 on 6 matching bases. There are 14 residues in the CDR3. Germline-derived CDR1 and CDR2 are SNHLY and FYNNEI. Trimming took off 6 bases at V and 6 bases at J, with 15 bases between the two ends. CDR3 in DNA: TGTGCCAGCAGCGGAACAGGGAAGGGAAACATTCAGTACTTC. Protein product: CASSGTGKGNIQYF.

This chain uses TRBV6-1 with TRBJ2-5; D could derive from TRBD1 or TRBD2 (5 bases each). This CDR3 has 14 residues. V was pared by 5 bases and J by 2 bases, with 12 bases between. Germline V gene data show CDR1 as MNHNS and CDR2 as SASEGT. The CDR3 DNA reads TGTGCCAGCAGTATCAGTTGGGGGCAAGAGACCCAGTACTTC. Translated, it gives CASSISWGQETQYF.